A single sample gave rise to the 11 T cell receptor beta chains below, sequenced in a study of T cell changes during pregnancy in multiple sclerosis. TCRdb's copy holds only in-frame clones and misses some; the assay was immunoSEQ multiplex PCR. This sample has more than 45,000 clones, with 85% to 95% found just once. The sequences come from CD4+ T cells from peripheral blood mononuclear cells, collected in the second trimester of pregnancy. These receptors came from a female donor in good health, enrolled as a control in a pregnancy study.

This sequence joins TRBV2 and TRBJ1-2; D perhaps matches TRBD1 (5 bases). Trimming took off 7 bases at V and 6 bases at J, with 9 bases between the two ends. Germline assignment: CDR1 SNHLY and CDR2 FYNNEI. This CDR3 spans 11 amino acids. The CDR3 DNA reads TGTGCCAGCAATCGGGGGGATGGCTACACCTTC. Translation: CASNRGDGYTF.

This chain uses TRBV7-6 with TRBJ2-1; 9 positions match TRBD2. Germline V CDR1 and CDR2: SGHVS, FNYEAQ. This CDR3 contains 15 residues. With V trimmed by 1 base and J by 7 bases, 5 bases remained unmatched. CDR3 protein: CASSLVAGADNEQFF. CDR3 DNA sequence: TGTGCCAGCAGCTTAGTAGCGGGAGCTGATAATGAGCAGTTCTTC.

This CDR3 reads CASRITGGLGEQYF. CDR3 sequence (DNA): TGTGCCAGCCGAATTACAGGGGGCTTGGGTGAGCAGTACTTC. V is TRBV27 and J is TRBJ2-7, with 9 bases lining up with TRBD1. CDR3 size: 14 residues. Germline V gene lookup returns CDR1 MNHEY and CDR2 SMNVEV (reference sequence). V lost 8 bases and J lost 7; bases outside the gene matches: 12.

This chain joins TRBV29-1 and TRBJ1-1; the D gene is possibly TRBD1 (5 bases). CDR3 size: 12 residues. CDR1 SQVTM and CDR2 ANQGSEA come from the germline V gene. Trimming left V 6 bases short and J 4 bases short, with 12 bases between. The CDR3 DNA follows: TGCAGCGTCGGGGGTCCGAGCACTGAAGCTTTCTTT. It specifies CSVGGPSTEAFF. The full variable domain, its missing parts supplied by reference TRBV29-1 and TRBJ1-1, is SAVISQKPSRDICQRGTSLTIQCQVDSQVTMMFWYRQQPGQSLTLIATANQGSEATYESGFVIDKFPISRPNLTFSTLTVSNMSPEDSSIYLCSVGGPSTEAFFGQGTRLTVV.

The CDR3 sequence: CASSPLGGTGNTIYF. In nucleotides, the CDR3 is TGTGCCAGCTCTCCGTTAGGGGGAACTGGAAACACCATATATTTT. V gene TRBV18 combines with J gene TRBJ1-3; D possibly corresponds to TRBD1 (6 bases). Trimming shortened V by 6 bases and J by 2 bases, and 14 bases separated the two germline ends. The CDR3 has 15 residues. The germline CDR1 and CDR2 sequences are KGHSH and LQKENI.

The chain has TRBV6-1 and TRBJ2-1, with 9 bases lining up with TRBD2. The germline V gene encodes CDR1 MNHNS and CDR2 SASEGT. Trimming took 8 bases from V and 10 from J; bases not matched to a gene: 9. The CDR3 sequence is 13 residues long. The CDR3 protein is CASDPAGGWEQFF. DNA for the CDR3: TGTGCCAGCGATCCAGCGGGAGGCTGGGAGCAGTTCTTC.

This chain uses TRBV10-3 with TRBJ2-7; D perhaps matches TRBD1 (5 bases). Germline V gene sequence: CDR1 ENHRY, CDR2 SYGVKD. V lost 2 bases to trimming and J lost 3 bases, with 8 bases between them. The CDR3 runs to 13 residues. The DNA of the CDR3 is TGTGCCATCAGTGAGGGGCAGGGCTACGAGCAGTACTTC. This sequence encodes CAISEGQGYEQYF.

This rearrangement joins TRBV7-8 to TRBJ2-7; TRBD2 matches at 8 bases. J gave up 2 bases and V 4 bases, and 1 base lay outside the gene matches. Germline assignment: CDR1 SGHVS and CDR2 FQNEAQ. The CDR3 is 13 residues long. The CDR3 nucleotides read TGTGCCAGCAGCTGGCGGGGGGCCTACGAGCAGTACTTC. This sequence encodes CASSWRGAYEQYF.

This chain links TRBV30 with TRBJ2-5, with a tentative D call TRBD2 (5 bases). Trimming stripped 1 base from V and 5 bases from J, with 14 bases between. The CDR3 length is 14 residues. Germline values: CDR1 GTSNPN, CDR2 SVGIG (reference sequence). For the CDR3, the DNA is TGTGCCTGGAGTGAGAGAGGGCTCAGGGAGACCCAGTACTTC. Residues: CAWSERGLRETQYF.

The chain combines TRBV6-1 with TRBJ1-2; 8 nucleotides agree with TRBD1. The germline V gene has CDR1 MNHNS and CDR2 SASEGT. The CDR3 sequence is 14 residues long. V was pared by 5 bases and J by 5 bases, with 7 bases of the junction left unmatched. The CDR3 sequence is CASSNDRGEYGYTF. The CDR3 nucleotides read TGTGCCAGCAGTAACGACAGGGGAGAATATGGCTACACCTTC.

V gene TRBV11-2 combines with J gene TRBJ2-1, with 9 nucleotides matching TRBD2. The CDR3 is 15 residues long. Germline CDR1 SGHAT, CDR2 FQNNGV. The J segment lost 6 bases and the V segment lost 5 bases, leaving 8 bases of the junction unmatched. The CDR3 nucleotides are TGTGCCAGCAGCCCTCGGGCGGGGGGGGGCAATGAGCAGTTCTTC. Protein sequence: CASSPRAGGGNEQFF.